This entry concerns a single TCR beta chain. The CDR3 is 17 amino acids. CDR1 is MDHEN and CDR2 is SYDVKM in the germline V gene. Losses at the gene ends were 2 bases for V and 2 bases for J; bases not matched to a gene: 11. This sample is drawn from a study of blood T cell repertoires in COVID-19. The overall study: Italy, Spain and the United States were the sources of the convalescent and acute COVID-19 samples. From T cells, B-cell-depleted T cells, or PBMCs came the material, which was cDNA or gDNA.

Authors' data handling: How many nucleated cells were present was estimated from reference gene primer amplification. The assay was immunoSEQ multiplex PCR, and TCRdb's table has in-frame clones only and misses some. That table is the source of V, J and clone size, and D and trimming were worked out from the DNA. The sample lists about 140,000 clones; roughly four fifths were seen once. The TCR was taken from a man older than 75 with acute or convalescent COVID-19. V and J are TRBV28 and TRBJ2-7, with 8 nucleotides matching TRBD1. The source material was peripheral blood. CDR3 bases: TGTGCCAGCAGTTTAGGATCAGGACAGGGTTACACCTACGAGCAGTACTTC. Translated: CASSLGSGQGYTYEQYF.